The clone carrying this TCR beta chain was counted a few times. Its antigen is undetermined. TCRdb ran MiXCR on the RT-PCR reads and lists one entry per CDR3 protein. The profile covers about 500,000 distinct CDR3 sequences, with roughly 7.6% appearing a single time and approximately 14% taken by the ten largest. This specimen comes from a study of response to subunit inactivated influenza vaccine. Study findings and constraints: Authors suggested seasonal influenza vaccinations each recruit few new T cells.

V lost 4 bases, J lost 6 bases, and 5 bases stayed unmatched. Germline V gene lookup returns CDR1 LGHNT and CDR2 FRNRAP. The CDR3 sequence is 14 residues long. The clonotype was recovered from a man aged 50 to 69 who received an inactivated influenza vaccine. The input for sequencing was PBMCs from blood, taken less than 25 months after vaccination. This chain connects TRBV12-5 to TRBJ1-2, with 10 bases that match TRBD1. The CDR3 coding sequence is TGTGCTAGTGGTTCGGGACAGGGGTCGAATGGCTACACCTTC. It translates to CASGSGQGSNGYTF.